These 2 T cell receptor beta chains originate from one sample sequenced in a study of T cells in Graves' hyperthyroidism and ophthalmopathy. The source material, RNA transcripts, was used to amplify TCR beta CDR3 regions. The HTBI primer set served for first-round RT-PCR of the TCR CDR3. Each CDR3 protein is one row after TCRdb ran MiXCR on the multiplex PCR reads. The sample records approximately 330,000 distinct CDR3 sequences, 20% to 25% being singletons. The sample comprised blood. The receptors originated from a woman aged 50 to 60 with Graves' hyperthyroidism.

This clonotype was found many times. J is TRBJ1-2 and V is TRBV13; 7 positions match TRBD1. V dropped 5 bases and J dropped 7; count of bases not matched to a gene: 7. Germline assignment: CDR1 PRHDT and CDR2 FYEKMQ (reference sequence). CDR3 length: 13 residues. CDR3 loop: CASSLEGAFGYTF. In DNA, the CDR3 is TGTGCCAGCAGCCTCGAGGGGGCGTTTGGCTACACCTTC.

In this sample, this clonotype turned up many times. The CDR3 DNA follows: TGTGCCACCAGCGGGAGGAGGTACAATGAGCAGTTCTTC. Protein sequence: CATSGRRYNEQFF. The chain employs TRBV28 and TRBJ2-1; 9 bases are shared with TRBD2. The CDR3 has 13 amino acids. Losses at the gene ends were 10 bases for V and 4 bases for J; bases not matched to a gene: 5. Looked up from germline, CDR1 is MDHEN and CDR2 is SYDVKM.